Listed here are 5 T cell receptor beta chains from one sample, sequenced in a study of spatial heterogeneity in lung cancer. TCRdb re-called the 5' RACE reads with MiXCR, one entry per CDR3 protein. The table has 30,000 to 40,000 distinct CDR3 sequences, 5.2% seen once. Time point indicated: sample taken at primary tumor resection. The input material, whole RNA from tumor, nontumor lung or frozen PBMC, was sequenced unsorted. The source was PBMCs, collected at surgery. The source is a female donor with early-stage non-small cell lung cancer.

This clonotype was detected many times. The rearrangement joins TRBV7-2 to TRBJ1-2; 8 nucleotides align to TRBD1. Germline V gives CDR1 SGHTA, CDR2 FQGNSA. J was trimmed by 2 bases and V by 3 bases; bases with no gene match: 8. The CDR3 length is 16 residues. CDR3 amino acids: CASSFGQGSENYGYTF. For the CDR3, the DNA is TGTGCCAGCAGCTTTGGACAGGGCTCGGAGAACTATGGCTACACCTTC.

This clonotype was seen repeatedly, ten times or more. The rearrangement joins TRBV5-1 to TRBJ1-4; D call uncertain. V lost 7 bases and J 1 base, leaving 11 bases between the germline ends. Germline V gives CDR1 SGHRS, CDR2 YFSETQ. This CDR3 region has 14 residues. The CDR3 region is CASAWTQTNEKLFF. The CDR3 region has the DNA TGCGCCAGCGCCTGGACCCAAACTAATGAAAAACTGTTTTTT.

This clonotype was counted at least ten times. The chain combines TRBV11-2 with TRBJ1-5; the match to TRBD1 covers 7 bases. With V trimmed by 5 bases and J by 6 bases, 7 bases remained unmatched. There are 14 residues in the CDR3. Germline V lookup: CDR1 SGHAT, CDR2 FQNNGV. CDR3 region: CASSRQGSSQPQHF. CDR3 DNA: TGTGCCAGCAGCCGACAGGGATCAAGTCAGCCCCAGCATTTT.

This clonotype was counted between two and nine times. A junction end diverges from the germline sequence, so it may reflect a read error. The CDR3 nucleotides are TGTGTCAGCAGCCTCACAGGGAACTACGAGCAGTACTTC. Its translation: CVSSLTGNYEQYF. The chain recombines TRBV28 with TRBJ2-7; D may be TRBD1 (6 bases). Germline loops: CDR1 MDHEN, CDR2 SYDVKM. The CDR3 spans 13 residues. Filled out from reference TRBV28 and TRBJ2-7, the complete variable domain reads DVKVTQSSRYLVKRTGEKVFLECVQDMDHENMFWYRQDPGLGLRLIYFSYDVKMKEKGDIPEGYSVSREKKERFSLILESASTNQTSMYLCVSSLTGNYEQYFGPGTRLTVT.

This clonotype was seen at least ten times. In nucleotides, the CDR3 is TGTGCCAGCAGCCAAGATGAGAAGTGGATGAGCTACACCTTC. Its translation: CASSQDEKWMSYTF. V gene TRBV3-1 combines with J gene TRBJ1-2; D not certain. Germline assignment: CDR1 LGHDT and CDR2 YNNKEL (reference sequence). CDR3 length: 14 residues. Trimming pared 0 bases from V and 9 bases from J, leaving 14 bases between.